These 2 T cell receptor beta chains originate from one sample sequenced in a study of Graves' ophthalmopathy and Graves' hyperthyroidism. The authors amplified TCR beta CDR3 regions from RNA transcripts. The workflow started with a first-round RT-PCR run with HTBI primers and then moved on to a second-round multiplex PCR. TCRdb fed the multiplex PCR reads into MiXCR, producing one record per CDR3 protein. Of more than 45,000 distinct CDR3 sequences in the sample, over 45% were seen once. Sequenced input: peripheral blood. The receptors originated from an adult man with Graves' ophthalmopathy.

This clonotype was detected many times. V is TRBV5-6 and J is TRBJ2-1, with D perhaps matching TRBD2 (6 bases). Germline V gene lookup returns CDR1 SGHDT and CDR2 YYEEEE. Trimming left V 5 bases short and J 4 bases short, with 19 bases between. The CDR3 contains 16 residues. The CDR3 DNA reads TGTGCCAGCAGGTTGCGAGGCAGCGGGCCTTACAATGAGCAGTTCTTC. Protein: CASRLRGSGPYNEQFF.

Within the sample, this clonotype is medium-sized (0.01 to 0.1%). This chain connects TRBV5-6 to TRBJ2-5; D not certain. V lost 1 base and J 2 bases, leaving 3 bases between the germline ends. Germline V lookup: CDR1 SGHDT, CDR2 YYEEEE. The CDR3 covers 12 residues. CDR3 in DNA: TGTGCCAGCAGCTTGTCGCAAGAGACCCAGTACTTC. Translated, it gives CASSLSQETQYF.